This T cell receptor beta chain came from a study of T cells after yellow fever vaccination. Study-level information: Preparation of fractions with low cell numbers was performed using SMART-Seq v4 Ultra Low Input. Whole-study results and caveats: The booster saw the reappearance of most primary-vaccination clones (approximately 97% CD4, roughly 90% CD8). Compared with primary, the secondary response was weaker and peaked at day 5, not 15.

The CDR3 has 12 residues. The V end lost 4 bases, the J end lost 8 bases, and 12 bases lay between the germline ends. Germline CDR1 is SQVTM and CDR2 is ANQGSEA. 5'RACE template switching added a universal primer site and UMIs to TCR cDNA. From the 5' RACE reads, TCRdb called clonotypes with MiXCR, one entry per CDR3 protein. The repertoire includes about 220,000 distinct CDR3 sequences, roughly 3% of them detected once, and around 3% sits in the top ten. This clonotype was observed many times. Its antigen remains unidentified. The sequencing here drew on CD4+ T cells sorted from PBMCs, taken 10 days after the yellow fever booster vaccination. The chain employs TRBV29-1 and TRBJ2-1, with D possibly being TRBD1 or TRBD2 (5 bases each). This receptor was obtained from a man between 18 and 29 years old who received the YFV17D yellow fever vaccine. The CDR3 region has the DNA TGCAGCGTTGCCAGAGGGGTCCATGAGCAGTTCTTC. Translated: CSVARGVHEQFF.